Following are 9 T cell receptor beta chains from one sample sequenced in a study of breast tumors, draining lymph nodes, adjacent tissues. TCRdb re-derived calls from the multiplex PCR reads in MiXCR, one entry per CDR3 protein. The sample carries some 120,000 distinct CDR3 sequences, about 20% recorded once. Breast cancer patients provided tissue from their axillary draining lymph nodes. Sequencing input: axillary lymph node tissue. These receptors were obtained from a female donor with breast cancer. Some clones in this sample may be carry-over from other donors' samples.

This clonotype was counted at least ten times. V gene TRBV19 combines with J gene TRBJ1-2, with a possible D match to TRBD1 (5 bases). CDR1 is LNHDA, CDR2 SQIVND, per germline (reference sequence). This CDR3 region has 17 residues. Trimming shortened V by 3 bases and J by 4 bases, and 21 bases separated the two germline ends. CDR3 in DNA: TGTGCCAGTAGTATCTCGGTTGGCAGGGCTGGGAGCTATGGCTACACCTTC. Translated, it gives CASSISVGRAGSYGYTF.

This clonotype was picked up many times. The chain joins TRBV19 to TRBJ2-3, with D perhaps given as TRBD1 or TRBD2 (6 bases each). V was shortened by 2 bases and J by 5 bases, with 11 bases between the two germline ends. Looked up from germline, CDR1 is LNHDA and CDR2 is SQIVND (reference sequence). This CDR3 contains 14 residues. CDR3 bases: TGTGCCAGTAGTATAAGAGGGGGGATAGATACGCAGTATTTT. It is translated as CASSIRGGIDTQYF.

The V call is TRBV27, the J call TRBJ2-2; D not certain. This CDR3 comprises 16 residues. Per the germline V gene, CDR1 is MNHEY and CDR2 is SMNVEV (reference sequence). V was shortened by 7 bases and J by 0 bases, with 15 bases between the two germline ends. CDR3 region: CASTWGSLANTGELFF. CDR3 nucleotides: TGTGCCAGCACCTGGGGTAGCCTCGCGAACACCGGGGAGCTGTTTTTT.

As regards this clonotype: Since a much larger clone is just one base distant, this may be a read error. This CDR3 fails to terminate in the conserved phenylalanine or tryptophan, so it likely reflects a read error. This chain connects TRBV6-6 to TRBJ2-1, with D possibly being TRBD1 or TRBD2 (5 bases each). Germline V gene sequence: CDR1 MNHNY, CDR2 SVGAGI (reference sequence). V gave up 2 bases and J gave up 9 bases, with 20 bases separating them. CDR3 size: 16 residues. DNA for the CDR3: TGTGCCAGCAGTTACCGACGTGGGACGTCGGGGAGTGAGCAGTTCCTC. The encoded protein is CASSYRRGTSGSEQFL.

In this sample, this clonotype turned up many times. V usage is TRBV5-1 and J usage is TRBJ2-3; TRBD2 agrees at 13 bases. V lost 4 bases, J lost 2 bases, and 7 bases stayed unmatched. CDR3 length: 17 residues. Germline-derived CDR1 and CDR2 are SGHRS and YFSETQ. The chain's CDR3 is CASSPRTSGGYTDTQYF. The CDR3, as DNA: TGCGCCAGCAGCCCAAGGACTAGCGGGGGATACACAGATACGCAGTATTTT.

This clonotype was seen at least ten times. The chain couples TRBV20-1 to TRBJ1-3; no reliable D call. The CDR3 totals 12 residues. V gave up 5 bases and J gave up 4 bases, with 9 bases separating them. Germline CDR1 reads DFQATT; CDR2 reads SNEGSKA (reference sequence). CDR3 coding DNA: TGCAGTGCTCTGATTCCCGGAAACACCATATATTTT. This translates into CSALIPGNTIYF.

In this sample, this clonotype turned up many times. The chain combines TRBV19 with TRBJ2-6; D remains unclear. Trimming left V 5 bases short and J 12 bases short, with 20 bases between. CDR1 and CDR2 (germline): LNHDA, SQIVND (reference sequence). This CDR3 has 15 amino acids. CDR3 sequence reads: CASSPRTSGVGVLTF. The CDR3 DNA reads TGTGCCAGTAGTCCCCGAACCTCTGGGGTCGGCGTCCTGACTTTC.

The chain uses TRBV27 and TRBJ2-3; 8 bases line up with TRBD1. Germline-derived CDR1 and CDR2 are MNHEY and SMNVEV (reference sequence). Trimming cost V 5 bases and J 4 bases; bases outside gene matches: 11. The CDR3 extends over 16 amino acids. CDR3 DNA: TGTGCCAGCAGTCCAGCAGGGGGCGCAGTGGCAGATACGCAGTATTTT. Amino acids: CASSPAGGAVADTQYF.

This clonotype was observed a few times. The rearrangement links TRBV6-1 to TRBJ1-6; D gene unclear. Germline-derived CDR1 and CDR2 are MNHNS and SASEGT. There are 15 residues in the CDR3. V was trimmed by 6 bases and J by 8 bases, leaving 17 bases between them. In DNA, the CDR3 is TGTGCCAGCAGAGACCAGAATCCCGGGGATTCACCCCTCCACTTT. Its protein is CASRDQNPGDSPLHF.